There are a few counts of the clone carrying this TCR beta chain. Its antigen remains unknown. The entry originates in a study of blood T cells in healthy people across ages. Study findings and constraints: Long-lived donors carried more naive CD4+ cells and greater diversity than aged donors.

Germline trimming cut 6 bases from V and 3 bases from J; bases unmatched to any gene: 9. Germline lookup yields CDR1 SQVTM and CDR2 ANQGSEA. The CDR3 sequence is 14 residues long. Next came a second PCR, run for 7 to 11 cycles, which used a sample-barcoded 5' primer along with a J-beta primer mix. TCRdb analysed the 5' RACE reads with MiXCR anew, one entry per CDR3 protein. The top ten hold around 0.7% of the sample, which has some 1,000,000 distinct CDR3 sequences, 25% seen once. These records were also assigned to another study, of T cells of mothers and their children. That report notes: Healthy Caucasian mothers, a few in number, and their six children were the donors.

This receptor was taken from a girl aged 2-15 years in good health. The V call is TRBV29-1, the J call TRBJ2-7; TRBD2 aligns across 9 bases. The specimen was blood. The CDR3 sequence: CSVVRLAGSYEQYF. The CDR3 coding sequence is TGCAGCGTGGTGAGGCTAGCGGGGAGCTACGAGCAGTACTTC.